This paragraph covers one T cell receptor (beta chain) sequence. The junction had 7 bases not matched to a gene; V was cut back by 3 bases and J by 6 bases. This CDR3 region has 15 residues. Germline-derived CDR1 and CDR2 are SGHDT and YYEEEE. TCRdb's copy holds only in-frame clones and misses some; the assay was immunoSEQ multiplex PCR. The sample holds about 330,000 clones, approximately 88% seen once. This entry belongs to a study of blood T cell repertoires in COVID-19. Study information: Nucleic acid was either cDNA or gDNA, and it came from T cells, B-cell-depleted T cells, or PBMCs.

Individuals aged roughly 18 to 95 years were recruited from 20 to 25 US areas. Clinical history as reported by participants underpinned cohort assignment. The genes are TRBV5-6 and TRBJ2-1; 9 positions match TRBD2. The source of this sequence is a man in his thirties or forties who had recovered from COVID-19. Material: PBMCs or T cells enriched from blood (not recorded which). The CDR3 nucleotides read TGTGCCAGCAGCTGGCCTAGCGGGGCAACCAATGAGCAGTTCTTC. Encoded protein: CASSWPSGATNEQFF.